This entry features one T cell receptor beta chain sequence. This clonotype was seen a few times. Its target antigen remains unknown. No qualities accompany the bases; no much larger clone lies one base away. This record belongs to a study of T-cell reconstitution after alpha-beta-depleted transplantation in children (dated by TCRdb to about 2016). As for the study more broadly: The study quantitatively tracked T-cell immune reconstitution after TCRalphabeta/CD19-depleted allogeneic hematopoietic cell transplantation in children using TCR repertoire profiling.

At the junction V is shortened by 3 bases and J by 5 bases, with 9 bases in between. The CDR3 goes from the cysteine to the phenylalanine over 13 residues. This entry keeps only the CDR3 DNA: 39 bases, framed from base 1. From a lookup of the germline V gene, CDR1 and CDR2 are SGHRS and YFSETQ. The sample's treatment or condition label, in plain terms: allogeneic hematopoietic cell transplantation with graft depleted of TCRalphabeta T cells and CD19 B cells. Transplant recipients were children who received TCRalphabeta/CD19-depleted allogeneic hematopoietic cell grafts. Findings and caveats that apply to the study as a whole: In some patients, the high TCRbeta diversity seen at day 60 was put down to recipient T cells and intrathymic progenitors that had survived conditioning. Hyperexpanded clone frequencies declined over subsequent months; after one year, T-cell counts and TCRbeta diversity were mostly attributed to newly produced T cells. The apparently early alphabetaT-cell count recovery about two months after transplant was reportedly dependent on only several hundred rapidly expanded clones derived from non-depleted graft cells.

Receptor libraries were prepared by PCR. The run used an Illumina HiSeq 2500. TCR libraries were prepared with molecular barcoding, using unique molecular identifiers to normalize TCRbeta repertoire quantification. Starting from the raw public reads, TCRdb applied fastp trimming at Q25, assembled clones with MiXCR and retained in-frame beta chains. CDR3 protein duplicates are merged, each entry listing the most common genes and DNA. This sample is represented by around 700,000 distinct CDR3 sequences; less than 15% of them were singletons. The ten largest make up about 0.77% of the sample. The material sequenced was PBMCs, taken before TCRalphabeta/CD19-depleted stem cell transplant. This clonotype originated in a girl aged 2 to 10 with congenital amegakaryocytic thrombocytopenia, due to receive a stem cell transplant. The sequence links TRBV5-1 to TRBJ2-1; the D assignment is uncertain and may be TRBD1 or TRBD2, with 5 bases supporting each. The nucleotide sequence is TGCGCCAGCAGCTATGGGGGAGACAATGAGCAGTTCTTC. Its translation is CASSYGGDNEQFF.